The clone carrying this T cell receptor beta chain was detected only once. Antigen specificity is unknown. The record originates from a study of long-term antiretroviral therapy in people with HIV. An immunoSEQ assay, version v3.0, was performed at survey level. Sequenced by immunoSEQ multiplex PCR; TCRdb stores in-frame clones only, minus some. The sample lists roughly 20,000 clones, 81% seen once, with 6% to 8.5% in the top ten. Study-wide results and caveats: ART adherence, viral resistance and therapy changes went undocumented. ART-treated samples gained diversity yet remained below transplant donor controls.

Specimen: unsorted PBMCs, collected 1.5 years after starting antiretroviral therapy. The origin of this receptor is a man aged 25-40 years with HIV.

As DNA, the CDR3 is TGTGCCAGCAGCGGGACAGGGGCGGAACTGGGCTATGGCTACACCTTC. This sequence encodes CASSGTGAELGYGYTF. This chain joins TRBV9 and TRBJ1-2, with 9 bases fitting TRBD1. Looked up from germline, CDR1 is SGDLS and CDR2 is YYNGEE. The J segment lost 4 bases and the V segment lost 3 bases, leaving 10 bases of the junction unmatched. The CDR3 loop spans 16 amino acids.